Listed below are T cell receptor beta chains from one sample, sequenced in a study of T cell responses to AZD1222 COVID-19 vaccine. Clones were sequenced by immunoSEQ multiplex PCR, and TCRdb holds only the in-frame ones, with some missing. The top ten clones hold 11% of a sample with fewer than 200,000 clones, approximately 86% of them seen once. The sequences come from peripheral blood, collected 28 days after the second AZD1222 dose. Source of these receptors: an adult who received the AZD1222 COVID-19 vaccine. Both conserved end residues are part of each CDR3. Fields, in order: V gene, J gene, clone size, D gene, CDR3 DNA, CDR3 protein. A D gene is named only where the DNA matches it firmly. Size tells how often a clone was seen (once, few, many) or the class of an expanded clone, and some rows leave it out.

v_call: TRBV4-1; j_call: TRBJ2-3; clone_size: NA; d_call: NA; cdr3_nt: TGCGCCAGCGGGGGAGGCGGTTCGATTTTTGATACGCAGTATTTT; cdr3_aa: CASGGGGSIFDTQYF
v_call: TRBV7-8; j_call: TRBJ2-1; clone_size: NA; d_call: TRBD2; cdr3_nt: TGTGCCAGCACTTCTTATACCGGGGGGGCCGGCAATGAGCAGTTCTTC; cdr3_aa: CASTSYTGGAGNEQFF
v_call: TRBV19; j_call: TRBJ2-7; clone_size: NA; d_call: NA; cdr3_nt: TGTGCCAGTAGTATAGCGAGCAGTTCCTACGAGCAGTACTTC; cdr3_aa: CASSIASSSYEQYF
v_call: TRBV28; j_call: TRBJ1-5; clone_size: NA; d_call: TRBD1; cdr3_nt: TGTGCCAGCAGTGACAGGGTGAATCAGCCCCAGCATTTT; cdr3_aa: CASSDRVNQPQHF
v_call: TRBV6-5; j_call: TRBJ1-6; clone_size: NA; d_call: NA; cdr3_nt: TGTGCCAGCAAGGACAGCTTACGGAATTCACCCCTCCACTTT; cdr3_aa: CASKDSLRNSPLHF
v_call: TRBV19; j_call: TRBJ1-2; clone_size: NA; d_call: NA; cdr3_nt: TGTGCCAGTATGGCCGGGGCGGTTGGCTACACCTTC; cdr3_aa: CASMAGAVGYTF
v_call: TRBV20-1; j_call: TRBJ1-1; clone_size: NA; d_call: TRBD1; cdr3_nt: TGCAGTGCTAGTGCGGGACAGGGGTTCACTGAAGCTTTCTTT; cdr3_aa: CSASAGQGFTEAFF
v_call: TRBV3-1/TRBV3-2; j_call: TRBJ1-1; clone_size: NA; d_call: NA; cdr3_nt: TGTGCCAGCAGCCAAGAAGCCGAGGGGGCTGAAGCTTTCTTT; cdr3_aa: CASSQEAEGAEAFF
v_call: TRBV7-2; j_call: TRBJ2-7; clone_size: NA; d_call: NA; cdr3_nt: TGTGCCAGCACCTTGGGGGGCGGTGCCTACGAGCAGTACTTC; cdr3_aa: CASTLGGGAYEQYF
v_call: TRBV6-1; j_call: TRBJ1-5; clone_size: NA; d_call: NA; cdr3_nt: TGTGCCAGCAGTGAAGACGGCGATCAGCCCCAGCATTTT; cdr3_aa: CASSEDGDQPQHF
v_call: TRBV7-2; j_call: TRBJ1-1; clone_size: NA; d_call: NA; cdr3_nt: TGTGCCAGCATCGCCGGGGCTACTAACACTGAAGCTTTCTTT; cdr3_aa: CASIAGATNTEAFF
v_call: TRBV6-5; j_call: TRBJ2-1; clone_size: NA; d_call: TRBD2; cdr3_nt: TGTGCCAGCAAACTAGCGGGGCCATTCAATGAGCAGTTCTTC; cdr3_aa: CASKLAGPFNEQFF
v_call: TRBV19; j_call: TRBJ1-5; clone_size: few; d_call: TRBD1; cdr3_nt: TGTGCCAGTAGTTCAAGGACAGGGGCCAATCAGCCCCAGCATTTT; cdr3_aa: CASSSRTGANQPQHF
v_call: TRBV29-1; j_call: TRBJ1-1; clone_size: once; d_call: NA; cdr3_nt: TGCAGCGTGCAGCCCAACACTGAAGCTTTCTTT; cdr3_aa: CSVQPNTEAFF
v_call: TRBV7-3; j_call: TRBJ2-2; clone_size: NA; d_call: NA; cdr3_nt: TGTGCCAGCAGCTTGGGACTTAACACCGGGGAGCTGTTTTTT; cdr3_aa: CASSLGLNTGELFF
v_call: TRBV5-4; j_call: TRBJ2-7; clone_size: NA; d_call: NA; cdr3_nt: TGTGCCAGCAGCTTGGGGCAGGCCGCCTCCGGATCCTACGAGCAGTACTTC; cdr3_aa: CASSLGQAASGSYEQYF